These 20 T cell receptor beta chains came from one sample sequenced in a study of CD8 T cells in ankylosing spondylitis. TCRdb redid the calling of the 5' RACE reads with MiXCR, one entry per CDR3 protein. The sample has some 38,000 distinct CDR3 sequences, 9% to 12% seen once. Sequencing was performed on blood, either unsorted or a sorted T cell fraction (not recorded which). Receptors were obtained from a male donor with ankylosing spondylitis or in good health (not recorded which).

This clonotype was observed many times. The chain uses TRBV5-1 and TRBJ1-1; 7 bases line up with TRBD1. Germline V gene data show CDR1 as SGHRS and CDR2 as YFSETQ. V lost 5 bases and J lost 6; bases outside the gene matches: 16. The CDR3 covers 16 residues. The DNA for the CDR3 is TGCGCCAGCAGACGTGGACAGGCAAAGTCGTATTCTGAAGCTTTCTTT. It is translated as CASRRGQAKSYSEAFF.

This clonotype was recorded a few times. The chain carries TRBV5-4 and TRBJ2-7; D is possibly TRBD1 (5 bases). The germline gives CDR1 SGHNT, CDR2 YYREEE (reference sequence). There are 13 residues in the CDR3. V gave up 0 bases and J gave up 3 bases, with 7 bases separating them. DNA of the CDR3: TGTGCCAGCAGCTTGGGGGGCCTCTACGAGCAGTACTTC. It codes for CASSLGGLYEQYF.

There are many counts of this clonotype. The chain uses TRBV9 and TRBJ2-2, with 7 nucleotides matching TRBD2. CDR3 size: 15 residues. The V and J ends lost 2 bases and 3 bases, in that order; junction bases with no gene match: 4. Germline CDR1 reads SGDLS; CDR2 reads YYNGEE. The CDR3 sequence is CASSVSSGYTGELFF. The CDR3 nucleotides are TGTGCCAGCAGCGTCTCTAGCGGATACACCGGGGAGCTGTTTTTT.

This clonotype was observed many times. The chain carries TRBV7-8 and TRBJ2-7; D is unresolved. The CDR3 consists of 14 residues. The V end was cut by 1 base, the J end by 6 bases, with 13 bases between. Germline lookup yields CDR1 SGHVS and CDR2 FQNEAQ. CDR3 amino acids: CASSLGVYSSEQYF. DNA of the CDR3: TGTGCCAGCAGCTTAGGGGTTTATTCGAGCGAGCAGTACTTC.

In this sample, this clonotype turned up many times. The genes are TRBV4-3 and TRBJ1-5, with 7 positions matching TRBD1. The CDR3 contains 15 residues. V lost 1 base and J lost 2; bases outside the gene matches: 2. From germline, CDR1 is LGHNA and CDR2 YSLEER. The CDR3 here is CASSQGTGGNQPQHF. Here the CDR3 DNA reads TGCGCCAGCAGCCAAGGAACAGGGGGCAATCAGCCCCAGCATTTT.

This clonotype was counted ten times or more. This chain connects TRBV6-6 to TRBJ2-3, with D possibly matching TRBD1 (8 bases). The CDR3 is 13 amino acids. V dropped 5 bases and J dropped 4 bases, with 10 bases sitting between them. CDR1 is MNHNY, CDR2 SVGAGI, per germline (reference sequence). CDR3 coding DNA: TGTGCCAGCAGTACAGGGGGGGCAGATACGCAGTATTTT. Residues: CASSTGGADTQYF.

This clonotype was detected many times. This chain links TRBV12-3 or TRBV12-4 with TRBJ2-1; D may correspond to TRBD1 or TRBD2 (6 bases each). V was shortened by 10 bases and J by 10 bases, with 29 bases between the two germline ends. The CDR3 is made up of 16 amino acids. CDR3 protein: CATSRGQGTSSWEQFF. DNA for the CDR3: TGTGCCACCTCCAGAGGCCAGGGGACTTCTTCTTGGGAGCAGTTCTTC.

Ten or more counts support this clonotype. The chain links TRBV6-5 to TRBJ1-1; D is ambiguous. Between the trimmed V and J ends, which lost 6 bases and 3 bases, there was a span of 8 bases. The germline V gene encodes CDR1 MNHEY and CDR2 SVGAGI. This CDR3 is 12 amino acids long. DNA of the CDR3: TGTGCCAGCAGCCGGGCGGACACTGAAGCTTTCTTT. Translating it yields CASSRADTEAFF.

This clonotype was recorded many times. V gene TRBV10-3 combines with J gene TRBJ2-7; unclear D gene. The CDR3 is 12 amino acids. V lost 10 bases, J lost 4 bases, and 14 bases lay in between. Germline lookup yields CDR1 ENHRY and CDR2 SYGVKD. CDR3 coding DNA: TGTGCCACCGTCCCCGGTGGGTACGAGCAGTACTTC. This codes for CATVPGGYEQYF.

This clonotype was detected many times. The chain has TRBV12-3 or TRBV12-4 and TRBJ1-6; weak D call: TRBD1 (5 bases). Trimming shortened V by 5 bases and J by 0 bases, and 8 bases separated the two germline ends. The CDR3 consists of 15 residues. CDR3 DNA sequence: TGTGCCAGCAGTCCCCAGGGCTCCTATAATTCACCCCTCCACTTT. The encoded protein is CASSPQGSYNSPLHF.

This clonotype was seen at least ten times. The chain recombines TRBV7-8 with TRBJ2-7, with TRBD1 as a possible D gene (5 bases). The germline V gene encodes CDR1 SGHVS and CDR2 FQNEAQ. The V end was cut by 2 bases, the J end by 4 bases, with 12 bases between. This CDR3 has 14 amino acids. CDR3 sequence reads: CASSLSGAGYEQYF. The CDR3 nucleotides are TGTGCCAGCAGCTTAAGTGGGGCTGGGTACGAGCAGTACTTC.

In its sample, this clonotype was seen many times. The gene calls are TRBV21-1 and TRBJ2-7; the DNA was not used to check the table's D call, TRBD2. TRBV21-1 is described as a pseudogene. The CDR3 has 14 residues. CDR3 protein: CASSKDSRGYEQYF. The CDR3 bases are TGTGCCAGCAGCAAAGATTCTAGAGGGTACGAGCAGTACTTC.

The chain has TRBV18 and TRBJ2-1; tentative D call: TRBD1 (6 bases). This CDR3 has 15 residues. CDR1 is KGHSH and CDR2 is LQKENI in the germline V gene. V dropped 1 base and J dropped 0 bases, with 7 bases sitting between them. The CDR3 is CASSPQQGSYNEQFF. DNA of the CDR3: TGTGCCAGCTCACCACAACAGGGCTCCTACAATGAGCAGTTCTTC.

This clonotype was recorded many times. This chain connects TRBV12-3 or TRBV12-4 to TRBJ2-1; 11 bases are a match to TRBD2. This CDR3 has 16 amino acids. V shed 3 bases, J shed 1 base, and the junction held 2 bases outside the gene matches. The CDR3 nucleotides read TGTGCCAGCAGTTTTAGACTAGCGGGATCCTACAATGAGCAGTTCTTC. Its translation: CASSFRLAGSYNEQFF.

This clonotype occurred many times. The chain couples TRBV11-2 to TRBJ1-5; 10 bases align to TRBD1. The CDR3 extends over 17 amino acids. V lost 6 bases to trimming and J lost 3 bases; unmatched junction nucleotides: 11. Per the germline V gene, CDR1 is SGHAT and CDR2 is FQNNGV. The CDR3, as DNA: TGTGCCAGCAGATACGGACAGGGGGTTTATTACAATCAGCCCCAGCATTTT. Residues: CASRYGQGVYYNQPQHF.

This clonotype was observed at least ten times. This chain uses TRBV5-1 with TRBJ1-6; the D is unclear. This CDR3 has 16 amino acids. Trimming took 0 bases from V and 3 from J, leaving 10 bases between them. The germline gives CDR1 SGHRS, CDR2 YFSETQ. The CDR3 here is CASSLVPVYYNSPLHF. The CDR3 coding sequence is TGCGCCAGCAGCTTGGTTCCAGTCTACTATAATTCACCCCTCCACTTT.

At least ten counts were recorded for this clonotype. The CDR3, as DNA: TGTGCCAGCAGTTTCGGGACAGGGACCTACGAGCAGTACTTC. Translating gives CASSFGTGTYEQYF. The chain employs TRBV28 and TRBJ2-7; 9 positions agree with TRBD1. This CDR3 is 14 amino acids long. V lost 3 bases, J lost 2 bases, and 2 bases stayed unmatched. Germline V gene sequence: CDR1 MDHEN, CDR2 SYDVKM.

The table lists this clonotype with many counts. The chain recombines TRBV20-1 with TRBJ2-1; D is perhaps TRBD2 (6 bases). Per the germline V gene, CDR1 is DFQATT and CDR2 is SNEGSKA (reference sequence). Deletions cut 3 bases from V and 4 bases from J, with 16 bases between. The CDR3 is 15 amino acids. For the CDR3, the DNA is TGCAGTGCTAGTAACCTGGCGGGGAGGTACAATGAGCAGTTCTTC. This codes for CSASNLAGRYNEQFF.

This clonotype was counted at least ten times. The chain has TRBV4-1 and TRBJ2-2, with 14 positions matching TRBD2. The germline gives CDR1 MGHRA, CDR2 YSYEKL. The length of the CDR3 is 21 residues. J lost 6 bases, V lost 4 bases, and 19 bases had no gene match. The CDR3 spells CASSLVDRRSGLAGEAGELFF. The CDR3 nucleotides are TGCGCCAGCAGCCTCGTGGACAGGCGGTCGGGACTAGCGGGAGAGGCCGGGGAGCTGTTTTTT.

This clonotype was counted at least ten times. The DNA of the CDR3 is TGTGCCAGCAGTTACTCAAGTAGGGGAGGCACAGATACGCAGTATTTT. It yields the protein CASSYSSRGGTDTQYF. J is TRBJ2-3 and V is TRBV6-5; D possibly uses TRBD1 or TRBD2 (5 bases each). Germline V gene data show CDR1 as MNHEY and CDR2 as SVGAGI. The CDR3 is made up of 16 amino acids. Deletions cut 0 bases from V and 1 base from J, with 11 bases between.